This paragraph reports one T cell receptor (beta chain). The antigen remains undetermined. The junction does not match germline at one end; this may be a read error. This CDR3 comprises 14 residues. Germline V lookup: CDR1 MGHRA, CDR2 YSYEKL. Profiled with immunoSEQ multiplex PCR; TCRdb holds only in-frame clones, not every one. The sample lists about 59,000 clones; under 75% were seen once. This specimen belongs to a study of radiotherapy plus CTLA-4 blockade in lung cancer. Study as a whole: An objective response was seen in approximately 17% of patients, and disease control in less than 40%.

Focal radiation and CTLA-4 blockade (ipilimumab) were tested in chemo-refractory metastatic non-small-cell lung cancer patients. Study conclusions and caveats: Blood saw expansion of tumor-derived TCR clones after radiotherapy plus ipilimumab. Alongside interferon-beta, early blood T cell clone dynamics were reportedly the best predictor of response.

This clonotype originated in a human donor with non-small cell lung cancer whose response to radiotherapy plus ipilimumab could not be evaluated. The material sequenced was peripheral blood, taken from a patient treated with radiotherapy plus ipilimumab. The genes are TRBV4-1 and TRBJ2-1; D is uncertain. CDR3 sequence reads: CASSQAQSINEQFF. CDR3 nucleotides: TGTGCCAGCAGCCAAGCGCAGTCGATCAATGAGCAGTTCTTC.